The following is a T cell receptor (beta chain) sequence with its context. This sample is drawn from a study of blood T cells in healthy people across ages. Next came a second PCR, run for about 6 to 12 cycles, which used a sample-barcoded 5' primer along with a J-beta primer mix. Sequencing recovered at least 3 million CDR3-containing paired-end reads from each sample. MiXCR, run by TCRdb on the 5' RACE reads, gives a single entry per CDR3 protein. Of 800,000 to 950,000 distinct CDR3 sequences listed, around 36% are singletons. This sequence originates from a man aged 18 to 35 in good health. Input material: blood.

CDR3 sequence (DNA): TGTGCCAGCAGCTTAAACTCGAAGGCACGGACCGAAATAAACTACAATGAGCAGTTCTTC. Translated, it gives CASSLNSKARTEINYNEQFF. This rearrangement joins TRBV7-3 to TRBJ2-1; D remains ambiguous. The CDR3 loop spans 20 amino acids. Per germline, CDR1 SGHTA and CDR2 FQGTGA. The V gene lost 1 base and the J gene lost 3 bases, with 25 bases spanning the gap.